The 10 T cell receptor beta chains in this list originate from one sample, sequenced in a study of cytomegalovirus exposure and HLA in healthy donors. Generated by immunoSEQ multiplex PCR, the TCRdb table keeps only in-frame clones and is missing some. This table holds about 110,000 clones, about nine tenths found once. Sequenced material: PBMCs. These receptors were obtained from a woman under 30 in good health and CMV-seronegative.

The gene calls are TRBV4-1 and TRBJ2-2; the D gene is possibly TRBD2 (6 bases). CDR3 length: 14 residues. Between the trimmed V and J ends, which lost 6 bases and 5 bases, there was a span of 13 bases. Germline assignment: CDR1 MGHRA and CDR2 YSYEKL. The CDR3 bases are TGCGCCAGCAGGCAGCGGGTTGGGACCGGGGAGCTGTTTTTT. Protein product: CASRQRVGTGELFF.

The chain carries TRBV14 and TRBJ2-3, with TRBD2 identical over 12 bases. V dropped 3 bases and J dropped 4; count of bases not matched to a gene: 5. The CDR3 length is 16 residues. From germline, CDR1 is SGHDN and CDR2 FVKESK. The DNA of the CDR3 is TGTGCCAGCAGCCATATCCTAGCGGGGGGGCCAGATACGCAGTATTTT. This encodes CASSHILAGGPDTQYF.

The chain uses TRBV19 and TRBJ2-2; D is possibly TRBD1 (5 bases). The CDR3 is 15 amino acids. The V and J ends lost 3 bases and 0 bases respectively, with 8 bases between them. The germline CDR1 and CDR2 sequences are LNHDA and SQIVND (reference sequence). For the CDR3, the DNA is TGTGCCAGTAGTATCACAGGAACGAACACCGGGGAGCTGTTTTTT. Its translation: CASSITGTNTGELFF.

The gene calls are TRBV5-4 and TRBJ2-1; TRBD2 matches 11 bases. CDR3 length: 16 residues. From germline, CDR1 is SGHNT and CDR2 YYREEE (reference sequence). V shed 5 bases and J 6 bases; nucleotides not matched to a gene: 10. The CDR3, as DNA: TGTGCCAGCAGACGATTAGCGGGAGGGCCGGGCAATGAGCAGTTCTTC. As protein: CASRRLAGGPGNEQFF.

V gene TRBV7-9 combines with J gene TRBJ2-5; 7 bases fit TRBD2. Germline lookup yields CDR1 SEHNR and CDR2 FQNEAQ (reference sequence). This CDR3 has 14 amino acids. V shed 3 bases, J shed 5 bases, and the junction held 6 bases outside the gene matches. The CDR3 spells CASSFGTNGETQYF. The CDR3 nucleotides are TGTGCCAGCAGCTTCGGGACTAACGGGGAGACCCAGTACTTC.

The DNA of the CDR3 is TGTGCCAGCAGTTTATCCCTGACAGGGATCGGTTCACCCCTCCACTTT. Translating gives CASSLSLTGIGSPLHF. The chain links TRBV28 to TRBJ1-6; 7 bases agree with TRBD1. The length of the CDR3 is 16 residues. The germline V gene has CDR1 MDHEN and CDR2 SYDVKM. Trimming at V came to 1 base and at J to 9 bases, leaving 9 bases not matched to a gene.

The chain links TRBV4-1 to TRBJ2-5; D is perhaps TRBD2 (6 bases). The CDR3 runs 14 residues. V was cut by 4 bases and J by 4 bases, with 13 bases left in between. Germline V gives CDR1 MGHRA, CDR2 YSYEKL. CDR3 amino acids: CASSPTLARETQYF. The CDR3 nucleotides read TGCGCCAGCAGCCCAACACTAGCAAGAGAGACCCAGTACTTC.

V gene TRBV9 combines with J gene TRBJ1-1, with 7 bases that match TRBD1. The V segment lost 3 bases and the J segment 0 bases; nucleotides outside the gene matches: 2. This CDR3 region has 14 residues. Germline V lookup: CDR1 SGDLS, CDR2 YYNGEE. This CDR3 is CASSETGLNTEAFF. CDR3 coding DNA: TGTGCCAGCAGCGAGACAGGGCTGAACACTGAAGCTTTCTTT.

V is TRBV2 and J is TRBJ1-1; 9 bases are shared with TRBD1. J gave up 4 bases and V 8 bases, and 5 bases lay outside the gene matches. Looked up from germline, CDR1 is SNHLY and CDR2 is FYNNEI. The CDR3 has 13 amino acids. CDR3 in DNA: TGTGCCAGCGGGCAGGACAGGGGCACTGAAGCTTTCTTT. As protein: CASGQDRGTEAFF.

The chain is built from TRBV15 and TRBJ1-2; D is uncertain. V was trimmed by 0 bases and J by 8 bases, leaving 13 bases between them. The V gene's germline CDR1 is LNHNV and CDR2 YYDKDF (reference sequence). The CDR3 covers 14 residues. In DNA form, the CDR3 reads TGTGCCACCAGCAGAGAAGTACCTGCAGTGGGCTACACCTTC. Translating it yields CATSREVPAVGYTF.